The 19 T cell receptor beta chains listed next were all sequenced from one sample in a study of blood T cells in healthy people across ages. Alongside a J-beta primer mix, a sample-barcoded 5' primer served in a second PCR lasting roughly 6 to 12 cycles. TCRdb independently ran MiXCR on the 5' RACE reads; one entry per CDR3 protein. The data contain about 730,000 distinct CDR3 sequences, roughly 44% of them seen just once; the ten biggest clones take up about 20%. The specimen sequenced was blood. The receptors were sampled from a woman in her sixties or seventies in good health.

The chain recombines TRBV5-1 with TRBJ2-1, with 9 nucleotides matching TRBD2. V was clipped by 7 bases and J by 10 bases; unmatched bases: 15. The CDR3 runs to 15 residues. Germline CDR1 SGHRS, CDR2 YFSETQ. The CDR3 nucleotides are TGCGCCAGCTCGCCGATTGAGCGGGGGGTCAAAGAGCAGTTCTTC. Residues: CASSPIERGVKEQFF.

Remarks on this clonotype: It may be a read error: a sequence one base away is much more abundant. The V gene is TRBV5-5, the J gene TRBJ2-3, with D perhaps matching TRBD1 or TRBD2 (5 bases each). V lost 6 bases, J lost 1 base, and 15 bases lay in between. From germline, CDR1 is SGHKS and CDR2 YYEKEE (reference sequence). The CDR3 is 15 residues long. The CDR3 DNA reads TGTGCCAGCAACAACCCCGGGGCAGGCACAGATACGCAGTATTTT. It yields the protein CASNNPGAGTDTQYF.

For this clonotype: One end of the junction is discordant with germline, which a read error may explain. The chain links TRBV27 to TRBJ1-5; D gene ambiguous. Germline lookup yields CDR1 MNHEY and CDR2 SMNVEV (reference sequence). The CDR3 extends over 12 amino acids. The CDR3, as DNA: TGTGCCTGCAGCGGGTCACAAGGAGCCCAGCATTTT. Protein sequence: CACSGSQGAQHF.

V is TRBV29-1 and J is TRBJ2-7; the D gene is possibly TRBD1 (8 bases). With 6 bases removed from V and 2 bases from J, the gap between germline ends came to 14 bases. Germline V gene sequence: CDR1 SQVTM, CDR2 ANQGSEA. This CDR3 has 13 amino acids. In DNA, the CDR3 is TGCAGCGTCCGACAGGGGAGGGCCTACGAGCAGTACTTC. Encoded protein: CSVRQGRAYEQYF.

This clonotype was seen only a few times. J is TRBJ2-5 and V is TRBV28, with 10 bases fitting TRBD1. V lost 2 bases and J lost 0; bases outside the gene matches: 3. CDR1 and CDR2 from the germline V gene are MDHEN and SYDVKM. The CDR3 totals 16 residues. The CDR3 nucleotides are TGTGCCAGCAGTTTAGTGGGACAGGGGTACCAAGAGACCCAGTACTTC. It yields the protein CASSLVGQGYQETQYF.

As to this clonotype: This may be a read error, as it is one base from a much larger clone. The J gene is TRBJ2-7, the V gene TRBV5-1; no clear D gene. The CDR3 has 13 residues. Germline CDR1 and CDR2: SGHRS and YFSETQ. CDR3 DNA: TGCGCCGGCAGCTTCCGTGGCCTCCACGAGCAGTACTTC. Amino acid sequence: CAGSFRGLHEQYF.

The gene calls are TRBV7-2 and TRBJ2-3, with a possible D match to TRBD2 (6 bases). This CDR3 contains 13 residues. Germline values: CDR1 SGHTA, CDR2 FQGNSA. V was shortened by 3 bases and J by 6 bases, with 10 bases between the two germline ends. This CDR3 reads CASSFAEGDTQYF. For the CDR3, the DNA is TGTGCCAGCAGCTTTGCGGAGGGGGATACGCAGTATTTT. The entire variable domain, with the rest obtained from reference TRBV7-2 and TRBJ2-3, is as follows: GAGVSQSPSNKVTEKGKDVELRCDPISGHTALYWYRQSLGQGLEFLIYFQGNSAPDKSGLPSDRFSAERTGGSVSTLTIQRTQQEDSAVYLCASSFAEGDTQYFGPGTRLTVL.

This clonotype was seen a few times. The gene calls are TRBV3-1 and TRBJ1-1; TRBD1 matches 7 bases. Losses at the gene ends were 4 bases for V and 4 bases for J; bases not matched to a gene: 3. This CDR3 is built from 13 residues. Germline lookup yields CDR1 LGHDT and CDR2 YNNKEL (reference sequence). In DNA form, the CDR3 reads TGTGCCAGCAGCCTAAGGGGGCCCACTGAAGCTTTCTTT. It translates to CASSLRGPTEAFF.

In DNA, the CDR3 is TGTGCCAGCAGCCCGTCAGGGCGGGGGGTCTTCACAGATACGCAGTATTTT. As protein: CASSPSGRGVFTDTQYF. The chain combines TRBV7-7 with TRBJ2-3, with TRBD2 matching 8 bases. CDR1 and CDR2 (germline): SSHAT, FNYEAQ (reference sequence). Trimming at V came to 5 bases and at J to 2 bases, leaving 12 bases not matched to a gene. There are 17 residues in the CDR3.

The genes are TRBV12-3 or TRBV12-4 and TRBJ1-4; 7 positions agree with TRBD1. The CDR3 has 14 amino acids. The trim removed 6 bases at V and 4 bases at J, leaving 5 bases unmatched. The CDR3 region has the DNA TGTGCCAGCAGCCGACAGGGTGGTAATGAAAAACTGTTTTTT. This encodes CASSRQGGNEKLFF.

The CDR3 reads CASSQVGGSGELFF. CDR3 DNA: TGTGCCAGCAGCCAAGTCGGAGGGTCCGGGGAGCTGTTTTTT. The rearrangement links TRBV3-1 to TRBJ2-2; D may be TRBD2 (6 bases). V was trimmed by 1 base and J by 6 bases, leaving 9 bases between them. The CDR3 covers 14 residues. Germline V gene lookup returns CDR1 LGHDT and CDR2 YNNKEL (reference sequence).

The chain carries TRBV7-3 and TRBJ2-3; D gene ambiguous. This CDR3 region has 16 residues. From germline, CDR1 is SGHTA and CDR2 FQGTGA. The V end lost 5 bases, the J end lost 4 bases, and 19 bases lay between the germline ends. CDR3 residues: CASSTGPRNLADTQYF. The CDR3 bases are TGTGCCAGCAGCACCGGACCGAGGAACCTAGCAGATACGCAGTATTTT.

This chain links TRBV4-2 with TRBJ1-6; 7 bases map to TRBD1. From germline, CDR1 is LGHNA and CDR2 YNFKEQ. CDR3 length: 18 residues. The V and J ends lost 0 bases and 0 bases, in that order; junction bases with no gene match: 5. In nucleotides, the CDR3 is TGTGCCAGCAGCCAAGAAGGGGGCCCGAGCTCCTATAATTCACCCCTCCACTTT. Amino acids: CASSQEGGPSSYNSPLHF.

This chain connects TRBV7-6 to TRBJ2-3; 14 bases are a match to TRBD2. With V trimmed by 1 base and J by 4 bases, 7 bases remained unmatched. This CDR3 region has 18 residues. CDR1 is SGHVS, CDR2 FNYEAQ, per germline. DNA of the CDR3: TGTGCCAGCAGCTTAGTAGAGCCGGGACTAGCGGGGGCAGATACGCAGTATTTT. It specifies CASSLVEPGLAGADTQYF.

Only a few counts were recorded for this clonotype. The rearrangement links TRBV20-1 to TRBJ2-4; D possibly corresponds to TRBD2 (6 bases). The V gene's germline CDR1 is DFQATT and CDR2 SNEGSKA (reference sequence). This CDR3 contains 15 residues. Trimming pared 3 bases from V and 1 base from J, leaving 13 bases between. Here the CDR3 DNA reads TGCAGTGCTAGTTGGAGGGAATCGGCCAAAAACATTCAGTACTTC. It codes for CSASWRESAKNIQYF.

CDR3 sequence: CASSWVGVVGNTIYF. CDR3 DNA sequence: TGTGCCAGCAGCTGGGTGGGTGTGGTCGGAAACACCATATATTTT. The rearrangement uses TRBV7-9 and TRBJ1-3; D is undetermined. CDR3 size: 15 residues. In germline, CDR1 is SEHNR, CDR2 FQNEAQ (reference sequence). V lost 4 bases, J lost 4 bases, and 14 bases lay in between.

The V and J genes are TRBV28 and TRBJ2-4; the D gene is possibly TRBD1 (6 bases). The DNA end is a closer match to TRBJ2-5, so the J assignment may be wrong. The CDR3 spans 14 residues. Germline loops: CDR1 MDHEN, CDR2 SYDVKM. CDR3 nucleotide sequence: TGTGCCAGCAGTACCTGGACAGAAAAAGAGACCCAGTACTTC. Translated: CASSTWTEKETQYF.

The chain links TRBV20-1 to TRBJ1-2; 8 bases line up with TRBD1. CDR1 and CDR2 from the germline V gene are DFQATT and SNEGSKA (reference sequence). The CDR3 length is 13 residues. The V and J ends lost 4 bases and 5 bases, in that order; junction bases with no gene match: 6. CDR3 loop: CSATPGGMYGYTF. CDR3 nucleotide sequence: TGCAGTGCTACCCCAGGGGGCATGTATGGCTACACCTTC.

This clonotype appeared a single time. The CDR3 protein is CASSFEQGAHTEAFF. Here the CDR3 DNA reads TGTGCCAGCAGCTTCGAACAGGGGGCTCACACTGAAGCTTTCTTT. V gene TRBV7-3 combines with J gene TRBJ1-1; 9 bases match TRBD1. Per the germline V gene, CDR1 is SGHTA and CDR2 is FQGTGA. With 3 bases clipped from V and 3 bases from J, the junction kept 5 bases outside the gene matches. The CDR3 consists of 15 residues.